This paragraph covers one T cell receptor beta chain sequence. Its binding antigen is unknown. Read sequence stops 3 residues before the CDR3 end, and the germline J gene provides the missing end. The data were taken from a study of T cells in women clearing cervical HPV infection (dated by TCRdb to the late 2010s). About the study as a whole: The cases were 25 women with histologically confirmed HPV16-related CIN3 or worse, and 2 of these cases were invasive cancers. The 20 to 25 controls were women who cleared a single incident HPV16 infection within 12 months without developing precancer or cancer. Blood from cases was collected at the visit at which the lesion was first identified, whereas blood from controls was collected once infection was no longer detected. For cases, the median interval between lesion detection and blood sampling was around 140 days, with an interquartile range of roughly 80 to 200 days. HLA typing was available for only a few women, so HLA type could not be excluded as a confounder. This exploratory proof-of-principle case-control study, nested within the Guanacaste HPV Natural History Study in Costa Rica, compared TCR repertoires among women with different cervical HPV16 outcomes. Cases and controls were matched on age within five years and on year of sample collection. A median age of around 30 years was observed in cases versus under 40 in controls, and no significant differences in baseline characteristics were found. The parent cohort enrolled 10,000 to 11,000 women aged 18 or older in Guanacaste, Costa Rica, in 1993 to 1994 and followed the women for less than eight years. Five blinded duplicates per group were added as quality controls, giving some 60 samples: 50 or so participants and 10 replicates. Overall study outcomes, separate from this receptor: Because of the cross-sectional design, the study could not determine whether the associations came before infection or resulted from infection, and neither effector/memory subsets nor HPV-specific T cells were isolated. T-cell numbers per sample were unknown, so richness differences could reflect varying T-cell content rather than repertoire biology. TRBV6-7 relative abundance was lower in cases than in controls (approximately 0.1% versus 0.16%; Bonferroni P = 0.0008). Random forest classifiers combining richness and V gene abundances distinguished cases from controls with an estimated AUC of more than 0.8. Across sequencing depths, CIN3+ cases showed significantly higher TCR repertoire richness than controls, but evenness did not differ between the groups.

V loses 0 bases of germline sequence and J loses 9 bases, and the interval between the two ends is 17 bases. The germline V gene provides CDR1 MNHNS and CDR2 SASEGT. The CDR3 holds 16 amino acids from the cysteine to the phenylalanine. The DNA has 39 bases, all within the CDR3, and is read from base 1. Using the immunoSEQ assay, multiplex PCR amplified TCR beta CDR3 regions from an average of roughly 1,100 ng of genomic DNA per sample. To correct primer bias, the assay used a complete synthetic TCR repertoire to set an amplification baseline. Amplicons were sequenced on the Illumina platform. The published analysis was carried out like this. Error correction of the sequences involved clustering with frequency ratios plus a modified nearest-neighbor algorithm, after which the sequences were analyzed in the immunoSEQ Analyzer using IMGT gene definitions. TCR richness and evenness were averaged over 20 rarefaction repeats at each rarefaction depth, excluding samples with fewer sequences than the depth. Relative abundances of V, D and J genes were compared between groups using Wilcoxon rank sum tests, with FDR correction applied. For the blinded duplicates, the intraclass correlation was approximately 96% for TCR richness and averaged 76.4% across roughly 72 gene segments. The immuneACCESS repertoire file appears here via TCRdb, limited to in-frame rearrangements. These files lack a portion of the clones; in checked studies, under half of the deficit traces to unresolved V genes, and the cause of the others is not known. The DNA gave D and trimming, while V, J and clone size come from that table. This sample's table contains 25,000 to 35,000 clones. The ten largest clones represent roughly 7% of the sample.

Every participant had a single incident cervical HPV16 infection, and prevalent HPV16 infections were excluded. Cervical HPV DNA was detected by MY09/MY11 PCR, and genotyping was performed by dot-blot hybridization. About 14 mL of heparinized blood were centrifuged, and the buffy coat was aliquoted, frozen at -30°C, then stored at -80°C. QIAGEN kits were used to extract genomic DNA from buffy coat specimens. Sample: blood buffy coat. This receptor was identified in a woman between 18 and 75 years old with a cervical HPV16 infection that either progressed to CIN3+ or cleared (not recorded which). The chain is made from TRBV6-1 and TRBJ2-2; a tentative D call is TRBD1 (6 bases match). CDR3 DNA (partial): TGTGCCAGCAGTGAAGCGTTCAGGGGCGGACGGCGGGAG. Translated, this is CASSEAFRGGRRE. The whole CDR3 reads CASSEAFRGGRRELFF.